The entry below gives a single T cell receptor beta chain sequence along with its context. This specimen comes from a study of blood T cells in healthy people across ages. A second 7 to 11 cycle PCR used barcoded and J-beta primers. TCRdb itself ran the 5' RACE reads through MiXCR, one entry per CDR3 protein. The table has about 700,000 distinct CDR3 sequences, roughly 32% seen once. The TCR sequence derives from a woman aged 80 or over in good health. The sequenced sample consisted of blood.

The CDR3 DNA reads TGTGCCAGCAGTTTAGGGACAGGGGCGGGGTACGAGCAGTACTTC. This codes for CASSLGTGAGYEQYF. The gene calls are TRBV27 and TRBJ2-7, with 10 positions matching TRBD1. This CDR3 spans 15 amino acids. Unmatched junction bases numbered 5, after V lost 2 bases and J lost 4 bases. Looked up from germline, CDR1 is MNHEY and CDR2 is SMNVEV (reference sequence).